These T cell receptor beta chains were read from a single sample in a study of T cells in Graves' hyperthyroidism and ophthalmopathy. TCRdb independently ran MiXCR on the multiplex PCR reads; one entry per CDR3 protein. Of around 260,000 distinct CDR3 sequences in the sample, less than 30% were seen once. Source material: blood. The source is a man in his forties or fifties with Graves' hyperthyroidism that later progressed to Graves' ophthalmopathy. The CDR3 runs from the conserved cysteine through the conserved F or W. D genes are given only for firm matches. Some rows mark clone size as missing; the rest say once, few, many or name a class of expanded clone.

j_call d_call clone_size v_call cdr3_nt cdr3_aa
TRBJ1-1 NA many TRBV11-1 TGTGCCAGCAGCTTAGACTTGGCGGTGAACACTGAAGCTTTCTTT CASSLDLAVNTEAFF
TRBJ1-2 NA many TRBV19 TGTGCCAGTAGTATGGGCCCGAGTAACTATGGCTACACCTTC CASSMGPSNYGYTF
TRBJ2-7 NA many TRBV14 TGTGCCAGCAGCCAAGATTGGGGGAGCGGCTACGAGCAGTACTTC CASSQDWGSGYEQYF
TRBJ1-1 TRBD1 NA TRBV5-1 TGCGCCAGCAGCTTGGGGAGAGGGGGCAACACTGAAGCTTTCTTT CASSLGRGGNTEAFF
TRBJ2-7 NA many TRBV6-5 TGTGCCAGCAACCGCGGGGGCGCGTCCTACGAGCAGTACTTC CASNRGGASYEQYF
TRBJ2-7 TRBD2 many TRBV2 TGTGCCAGCAGTGAAACTAGCGGGTACTTCCACGAGCAGTACTTC CASSETSGYFHEQYF
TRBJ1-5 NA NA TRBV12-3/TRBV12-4 TGTGCCAGCAGTTTAGACCAGGCCTCCTGGCAGCCCCAGCATTTT CASSLDQASWQPQHF
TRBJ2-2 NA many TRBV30 TGTGCCTGGAGTGTTGGCCGAAACACCGGGGAGCTGTTTTTT CAWSVGRNTGELFF
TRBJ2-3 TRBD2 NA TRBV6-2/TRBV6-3 TGTGCCAGCAGTCCGCTACGACTAGCGGAGTTACCAGATACGCAGTATTTT CASSPLRLAELPDTQYF
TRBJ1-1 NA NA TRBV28 TGTGCCAGCAGATTCTTTAGTGGCGACACGAACACTGAAGCTTTCTTT CASRFFSGDTNTEAFF
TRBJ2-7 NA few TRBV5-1 TGCGCCAGCTTCACCAGTCCGGGAGCTCGGGAGCAGTACTTC CASFTSPGAREQYF
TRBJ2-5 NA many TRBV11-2 TGTGCCAGCAGCTTAGATCAAGGCAGGGTGGCGACCCAGTACTTC CASSLDQGRVATQYF
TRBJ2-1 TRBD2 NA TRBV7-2 TGTGCCAGCAGCGGGACTAGCGGGAGATCCTACAATGAGCAGTTCTTC CASSGTSGRSYNEQFF
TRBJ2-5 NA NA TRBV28 TGTGCCAGCAGTTTAGACTATTCCCTTCAAGAGACCCAGTACTTC CASSLDYSLQETQYF
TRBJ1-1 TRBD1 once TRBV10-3 TGTGCCATCAGTGGTGGGACAGGGACTGAAGCTTTCTTT CAISGGTGTEAFF
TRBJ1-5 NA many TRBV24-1 TGTGCCACCAGCGCACCTACGACGGGGGCCGGCGGGATGCAGCCCCAGCATTTT CATSAPTTGAGGMQPQHF
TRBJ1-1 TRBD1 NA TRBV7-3 TGTGCCAGCAGCACCACCGGGACAGGAAGTCCGCGGACTGAAGCTTTCTTT CASSTTGTGSPRTEAFF
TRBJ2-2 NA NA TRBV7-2 TGTGCCAGCAGCTTATGGGGACGGAACACCGGGGAGCTGTTTTTT CASSLWGRNTGELFF